This T cell receptor (beta chain) is from a study of siplizumab effects on memory and regulatory T cells. General study findings and limits: The mapping of alloreactive clones to unstimulated subsets covered only a minor fraction of them.

About 10^5 TCR templates were measured in each sample. Repertoires were generated with immunoSEQ multiplex PCR, while TCRdb's copy carries only in-frame clones and drops some. Among about 120,000 clones listed, 93% were seen once. About this clone: Its specificity is unknown.

V was trimmed by 2 bases and J by 2 bases, leaving 13 bases between them. The CDR3 sequence is 14 residues long. Germline assignment: CDR1 GTSNPN and CDR2 SVGIG (reference sequence). This receptor was identified in a human donor in good health. The chain carries TRBV30 and TRBJ2-7, with D possibly being TRBD1 or TRBD2 (5 bases each). The specimen was non-Treg CD4+ T cells sorted from blood. The CDR3 loop reads CAWSLGTVAYEQYF. The CDR3 DNA is TGTGCCTGGAGTCTCGGGACCGTCGCCTACGAGCAGTACTTC.